What follows are 2 T cell receptor beta chains derived from one specimen sequenced in a study of blood T cell repertoires in COVID-19. Clones were read by immunoSEQ multiplex PCR, and TCRdb kept only the in-frame ones, dropping some. This table has more than 80,000 clones, roughly 83% appearing once. Sequencing input: peripheral blood. The receptor set was obtained from a woman aged 80 or over with active or convalescent COVID-19.

The rearrangement joins TRBV5-6 to TRBJ1-1, with unresolved D. Germline CDR1 reads SGHDT; CDR2 reads YYEEEE. The CDR3 totals 12 residues. The V end was cut by 2 bases, the J end by 5 bases, with 7 bases between. The CDR3 coding sequence is TGTGCCAGCAGCTTAGACTTAACTGAAGCTTTCTTT. Encoded protein: CASSLDLTEAFF.

CDR3 residues: CASSPRWGDEQYF. DNA for the CDR3: TGTGCCAGCAGTCCCCGTTGGGGGGACGAGCAGTACTTC. The chain is built from TRBV27 and TRBJ2-7; maybe TRBD2 (6 bases). V dropped 5 bases and J dropped 5 bases, with 13 bases sitting between them. The CDR3 loop spans 13 amino acids. CDR1 is MNHEY and CDR2 is SMNVEV in the germline V gene (reference sequence).